This TCR beta chain stems from a study of human T cells and chemical hapten exposure. Trimming removed 4 bases at V and 6 bases at J, with 14 bases between. The CDR3 loop spans 13 amino acids. Germline V gene sequence: CDR1 SGDLS, CDR2 YYNGEE. The time point was: patch test 2, 6 weeks after DPC sensitization. Treatment indicated: therapeutic diphenylcyclopropenone sensitization with weekly scalp DPC. Individual cDNA molecules each carried unique molecular identifiers attached by the library. TCRdb re-called the RACE reads with MiXCR, one entry per CDR3 protein. Of 70,000 to 95,000 distinct CDR3 sequences in the sample, about 6.6% are singletons; the top ten hold roughly 1.4%. The table lists this clonotype with a few counts.

V and J are TRBV9 and TRBJ2-7; unclear D gene. The TCR comes from a woman younger than 45 with alopecia areata. Some clones in this sample may be carry-over from other donors' samples. The source was whole blood, collected in connection with sensitization to the hapten diphenylcyclopropenone (DPC). The CDR3 DNA is TGTGCCAGCAGCTCCTACCGGGCGTTCGAGCAGTACTTC. Residues: CASSSYRAFEQYF.